The entry that follows covers one T cell receptor beta chain sequence. Only in-frame clones appear in the TCRdb table, and some are missing; sequencing was by immunoSEQ multiplex PCR. Found here are about 210,000 clones, approximately 91% of them singletons; the top ten hold about 4.8%. This entry comes from a study of blood T cell repertoires in COVID-19. Germline-derived CDR1 and CDR2 are MGHRA and YSYEKL. Germline trimming cut 7 bases from V and 8 bases from J; bases unmatched to any gene: 7. This CDR3 spans 15 amino acids. The sequence derives from a woman between 40 and 50 years old with acute or convalescent COVID-19. Sample: peripheral blood. J is TRBJ2-1 and V is TRBV4-1; 14 bases line up with TRBD2. CDR3 nucleotides: TGCGCCAGCACCAAGACTAGCGGGGGGGCCTATGAGCAGTTCTTC. Encoded protein: CASTKTSGGAYEQFF.